These 24 T cell receptor beta chains were all obtained from the same sample, sequenced in a study of blood T cell repertoires in COVID-19. The assay was immunoSEQ multiplex PCR, and TCRdb's table has in-frame clones only and misses some. The sample shows 540,000 or so clones, 85% to 90% of them seen only once. The material sequenced was peripheral blood. The receptor set was obtained from a woman aged 50 to 60 with COVID-19, enrolled during active disease.

This chain links TRBV4-1 with TRBJ1-1; D unresolved. The germline CDR1 and CDR2 sequences are MGHRA and YSYEKL. Trimming cost V 3 bases and J 2 bases, with 16 bases left between them. The CDR3 length is 16 residues. The CDR3 protein is CASSHRTTGRNTEAFF. The DNA for the CDR3 is TGCGCCAGCAGCCATAGAACCACTGGGAGAAACACTGAAGCTTTCTTT.

The rearrangement uses TRBV5-1 and TRBJ1-1; D unresolved. Germline V gives CDR1 SGHRS, CDR2 YFSETQ. This CDR3 spans 13 amino acids. Trimming took off 6 bases at V and 1 base at J, with 10 bases between the two ends. The DNA for the CDR3 is TGCGCCAGCACCACCCACGGGAACACTGAAGCTTTCTTT. Its protein is CASTTHGNTEAFF. The whole variable domain, remainder taken from reference TRBV5-1 and TRBJ1-1, is KAGVTQTPRYLIKTRGQQVTLSCSPISGHRSVSWYQQTPGQGLQFLFEYFSETQRNKGNFPGRFSGRQFSNSRSEMNVSTLELGDSALYLCASTTHGNTEAFFGQGTRLTVV.

This clone was recorded only once. The chain employs TRBV5-1 and TRBJ1-2; D is unclear. V was shortened by 1 base and J by 6 bases, with 16 bases between the two germline ends. The CDR3 extends over 15 amino acids. Germline CDR1 and CDR2: SGHRS and YFSETQ. The CDR3 region has the DNA TGCGCCAGCAGCTTGTCTTCGGGGTCTCTAGATGGCTACACCTTC. Its protein product is CASSLSSGSLDGYTF.

The gene calls are TRBV6-5 and TRBJ2-3; 10 bases are a match to TRBD2. This CDR3 spans 15 amino acids. Trimming removed 5 bases from V and 4 bases from J; junction bases left unmatched: 6. Looked up from germline, CDR1 is MNHEY and CDR2 is SVGAGI. In nucleotides, the CDR3 is TGTGCCAGCAGTCTTAGCGGGGGGCCCTCAGATACGCAGTATTTT. It codes for CASSLSGGPSDTQYF.

The sample holds many counts of this clone. The genes are TRBV3-1 (or the pseudogene TRBV3-2) and TRBJ1-1; 10 bases match TRBD1. The CDR3 is 11 amino acids. Germline lookup yields CDR1 LGHDT and CDR2 YNNKEL (reference sequence). CDR3 nucleotide sequence: TGTGCAGGACAGGGGGGCGCTGAAGCTTTCTTT. It translates to CAGQGGAEAFF.

The chain couples TRBV5-1 to TRBJ1-1; D is possibly TRBD1 (6 bases). Per germline, CDR1 SGHRS and CDR2 YFSETQ. The CDR3 is 14 amino acids. Trimming cost V 7 bases and J 1 base, with 14 bases left between them. As DNA, the CDR3 is TGCGCCAGCTGTCTGAGCAGGGGGAACACTGAAGCTTTCTTT. Translating gives CASCLSRGNTEAFF.

The V and J genes are TRBV5-1 and TRBJ1-6; D possibly corresponds to TRBD1 (5 bases). Germline CDR1 SGHRS, CDR2 YFSETQ. V was cut by 0 bases and J by 4 bases, with 11 bases left in between. CDR3 length: 16 amino acids. The CDR3 protein is CASSLAGVEYNSPLHF. CDR3 DNA: TGCGCCAGCAGCTTGGCGGGGGTTGAGTATAATTCACCCCTCCACTTT.

This rearrangement joins TRBV19 to TRBJ1-1; weak D call: TRBD1 (5 bases). V lost 3 bases, J lost 0 bases, and 11 bases lay in between. The CDR3 sequence is 15 residues long. Germline V gene lookup returns CDR1 LNHDA and CDR2 SQIVND (reference sequence). The CDR3 loop is CASSIRAGLNTEAFF. The CDR3 DNA sequence: TGTGCCAGTAGTATTAGGGCAGGGCTGAACACTGAAGCTTTCTTT.

The chain carries TRBV12-3 or TRBV12-4 and TRBJ1-1; 8 bases align to TRBD1. Unmatched junction bases numbered 1, after V lost 3 bases and J lost 4 bases. The CDR3 is made up of 13 amino acids. CDR3 in amino acids: CASSFTGGTEAFF. CDR3 DNA: TGTGCCAGCAGTTTTACAGGGGGCACTGAAGCTTTCTTT.

The V gene is TRBV27, the J gene TRBJ2-6; the D is unclear. The germline V gene has CDR1 MNHEY and CDR2 SMNVEV (reference sequence). V was shortened by 0 bases and J by 12 bases, with 6 bases between the two germline ends. This CDR3 is 12 amino acids long. The CDR3 here is CASSLSGGVLTF. The DNA of the CDR3 is TGTGCCAGCAGTTTATCCGGTGGCGTCCTGACTTTC.

The chain is built from TRBV6-6 and TRBJ1-2; D not certain. Trimming cost V 4 bases and J 8 bases, with 8 bases left between them. Germline V gene lookup returns CDR1 MNHNY and CDR2 SVGAGI (reference sequence). This CDR3 region has 11 residues. CDR3 coding DNA: TGTGCCAGCAGTTTTTCAGGAGGCTACACCTTC. The encoded protein is CASSFSGGYTF.

The chain joins TRBV19 to TRBJ2-7; 8 bases are a match to TRBD1. CDR1 and CDR2 from the germline V gene are LNHDA and SQIVND (reference sequence). The CDR3 loop spans 15 amino acids. The J segment lost 1 base and the V segment lost 8 bases, leaving 10 bases of the junction unmatched. CDR3 in amino acids: CASSDRGSKSYEQYF. The CDR3 bases are TGTGCCAGTTCCGACAGGGGTTCAAAGTCCTACGAGCAGTACTTC.

This clone was found a few times. This chain uses TRBV28 with TRBJ1-1; the match to TRBD1 covers 7 bases. The CDR3 length is 15 residues. Germline CDR1 MDHEN, CDR2 SYDVKM. V lost 5 bases, J lost 0 bases, and 6 bases stayed unmatched. The CDR3 DNA reads TGTGCCAGCAGTATTCCACAGGGGCTGAACACTGAAGCTTTCTTT. Translation gives CASSIPQGLNTEAFF.

The rearrangement uses TRBV5-5 and TRBJ1-4; 7 bases align to TRBD1. Germline CDR1 and CDR2: SGHKS and YYEKEE (reference sequence). The V and J ends lost 5 bases and 4 bases, in that order; junction bases with no gene match: 8. The CDR3 has 15 amino acids. For the CDR3, the DNA is TGTGCCAGCAGTCCTACAGGGGATCGTAATGAAAAACTGTTTTTT. Its translation: CASSPTGDRNEKLFF. Filled out from reference TRBV5-5 and TRBJ1-4, the complete variable domain reads DAGVTQSPTHLIKTRGQQVTLRCSPISGHKSVSWYQQVLGQGPQFIFQYYEKEERGRGNFPDRFSARQFPNYSSELNVNALLLGDSALYLCASSPTGDRNEKLFFGSGTQLSVL.

In this sample, this clone turned up once. The chain combines TRBV6-5 with TRBJ2-7, with D tentatively TRBD1 (5 bases). This CDR3 is built from 12 residues. CDR1 MNHEY and CDR2 SVGAGI come from the germline V gene. Trimming took 10 bases from V and 2 from J, leaving 12 bases between them. The CDR3: CATRQSPYEQYF. CDR3 DNA: TGTGCCACCAGACAGAGCCCCTACGAGCAGTACTTC.

The CDR3 reads CAWAGLAGSSGANVLTF. The CDR3 bases are TGTGCCTGGGCCGGACTAGCGGGGAGCTCTGGGGCCAACGTCCTGACTTTC. V usage is TRBV30 and J usage is TRBJ2-6; 12 bases agree with TRBD2. Germline V gene data show CDR1 as GTSNPN and CDR2 as SVGIG (reference sequence). CDR3 length: 17 residues. The ends lost 5 bases at V and 0 bases at J; junction bases unmatched: 5.

Regarding this clone: A read error may account for a junction end that differs from germline. This chain connects TRBV2 to TRBJ2-1; 7 nucleotides align to TRBD2. From germline, CDR1 is SNHLY and CDR2 FYNNEI. This CDR3 comprises 15 residues. The CDR3: CASNEAGKAGDEQFF. In nucleotides, the CDR3 is TGTGCCAGCAATGAAGCGGGGAAGGCGGGGGATGAGCAGTTCTTC. Full variable domain (missing parts from reference TRBV2 and TRBJ2-1): EPEVTQTPSHQVTQMGQEVILRCVPISNHLYFYWYRQILGQKVEFLVSFYNNEISEKSEIFDDQFSVERPDGSNFTLKIRSTKLEDSAMYFCASNEAGKAGDEQFFGPGTRLTVL.

CDR3 loop: CASSITGVGQPQHF. CDR3 nucleotide sequence: TGTGCCAGCAGCATTACAGGGGTTGGTCAGCCCCAGCATTTT. The chain links TRBV11-2 to TRBJ1-5, with 7 bases that match TRBD1. Germline V gene lookup returns CDR1 SGHAT and CDR2 FQNNGV. The length of the CDR3 is 14 residues. The ends lost 5 bases at V and 6 bases at J; junction bases unmatched: 7. Filled out from reference TRBV11-2 and TRBJ1-5, the complete variable domain reads EAGVAQSPRYKIIEKRQSVAFWCNPISGHATLYWYQQILGQGPKLLIQFQNNGVVDDSQLPKDRFSAERLKGVDSTLKIQPAKLEDSAVYLCASSITGVGQPQHFGDGTRLSIL.

The genes are TRBV5-1 and TRBJ2-2; 8 bases agree with TRBD1. CDR3 length: 16 residues. Germline V gene lookup returns CDR1 SGHRS and CDR2 YFSETQ. The V gene end was trimmed by 4 bases and the J gene end by 3 bases; junction bases not matched to a gene: 8. The DNA of the CDR3 is TGCGCCAGCAGCAAACAGGGGGTTAGTGACACCGGGGAGCTGTTTTTT. It encodes CASSKQGVSDTGELFF.

The chain uses TRBV30 and TRBJ1-2, with 10 bases identical to TRBD1. J gave up 4 bases and V 1 base, and 3 bases lay outside the gene matches. This CDR3 region has 14 residues. Germline assignment: CDR1 GTSNPN and CDR2 SVGIG (reference sequence). CDR3 in amino acids: CAWSAGQGSYGYTF. CDR3 in DNA: TGTGCCTGGAGTGCGGGACAGGGGAGCTATGGCTACACCTTC.

V usage is TRBV28 and J usage is TRBJ2-7, with TRBD2 identical over 11 bases. The CDR3 contains 15 residues. V trimming: 4 bases; J trimming: 2 bases; junction bases outside the gene matches: 4. Germline CDR1 is MDHEN and CDR2 is SYDVKM. The CDR3 spells CASSYLAGGPYEQYF. CDR3 DNA: TGTGCCAGCAGTTACTTAGCGGGGGGGCCCTACGAGCAGTACTTC.

The genes are TRBV20-1 and TRBJ2-7, with D maybe TRBD1 (5 bases). The CDR3 has 13 amino acids. V dropped 3 bases and J dropped 0 bases, with 9 bases sitting between them. The germline V gene encodes CDR1 DFQATT and CDR2 SNEGSKA (reference sequence). CDR3 sequence: CSASWGSSYEQYF. The CDR3 DNA reads as TGCAGTGCTAGTTGGGGCAGCTCCTACGAGCAGTACTTC.

This chain uses TRBV7-8 with TRBJ1-1, with D perhaps TRBD1 (6 bases). Germline CDR1 SGHVS, CDR2 FQNEAQ. The length of the CDR3 is 16 residues. V gave up 4 bases and J gave up 0 bases, with 15 bases separating them. In DNA, the CDR3 is TGTGCCAGCAGCTCCATCGGACAGTTATTGAACACTGAAGCTTTCTTT. This codes for CASSSIGQLLNTEAFF.

J is TRBJ2-7 and V is TRBV6-1; the D is unclear. The V gene lost 2 bases and the J gene lost 2 bases, with 13 bases spanning the gap. The germline CDR1 and CDR2 sequences are MNHNS and SASEGT. The CDR3 sequence is 15 residues long. CDR3 DNA sequence: TGTGCCAGCAGTGAAACCAGGTGGCAAACCTACGAGCAGTACTTC. It encodes CASSETRWQTYEQYF.